This T cell receptor (beta chain) was captured in a study of shared clonotypes between healthy human individuals. The unsorted PBMC replicate PCRs were performed with roughly 300 ng DNA, 25,000 to 30,000 T cell genomes. Data came from immunoSEQ multiplex PCR; TCRdb stores just in-frame clones and leaves some out. This table has about 480,000 clones, 75% to 85% appearing once. CDR1 and CDR2 (germline): ENHRY, SYGVKD. This CDR3 contains 11 residues. Trimming pared 3 bases from V and 6 bases from J, leaving 4 bases between. The material sequenced was PBMCs. This receptor was taken from a woman in her forties in good health. Some clones in this sample may be carry-over from other donors' samples. V is TRBV10-3 and J is TRBJ2-3, with unresolved D. The CDR3 loop reads CAISDGDTQYF. In DNA, the CDR3 is TGTGCCATCAGTGACGGGGATACGCAGTATTTT.